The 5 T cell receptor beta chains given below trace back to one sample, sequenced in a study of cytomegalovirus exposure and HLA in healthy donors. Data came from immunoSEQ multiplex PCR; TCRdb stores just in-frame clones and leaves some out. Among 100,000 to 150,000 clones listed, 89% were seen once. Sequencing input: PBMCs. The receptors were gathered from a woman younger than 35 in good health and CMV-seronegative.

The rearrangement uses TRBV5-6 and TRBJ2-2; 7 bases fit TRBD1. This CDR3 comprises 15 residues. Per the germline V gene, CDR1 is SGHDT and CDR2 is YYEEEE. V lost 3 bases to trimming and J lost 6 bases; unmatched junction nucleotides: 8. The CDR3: CASSYPGQRPGELFF. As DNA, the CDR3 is TGTGCCAGCAGCTACCCGGGACAGAGGCCCGGGGAGCTGTTTTTT. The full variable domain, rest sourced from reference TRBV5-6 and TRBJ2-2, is DAGVTQSPTHLIKTRGQQVTLRCSPKSGHDTVSWYQQALGQGPQFIFQYYEEEERQRGNFPDRFSGHQFPNYSSELNVNALLLGDSALYLCASSYPGQRPGELFFGEGSRLTVL.

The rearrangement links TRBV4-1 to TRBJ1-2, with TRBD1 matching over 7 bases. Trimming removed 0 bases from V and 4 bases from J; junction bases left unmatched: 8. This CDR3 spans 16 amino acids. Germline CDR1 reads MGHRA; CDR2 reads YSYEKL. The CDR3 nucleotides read TGCGCCAGCAGCCAAGAAACCCGTGGGACAGTCTATGGCTACACCTTC. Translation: CASSQETRGTVYGYTF.

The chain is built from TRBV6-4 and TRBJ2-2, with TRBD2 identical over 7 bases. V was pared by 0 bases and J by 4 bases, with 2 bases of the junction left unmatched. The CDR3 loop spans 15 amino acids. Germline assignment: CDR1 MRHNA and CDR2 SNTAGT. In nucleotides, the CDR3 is TGTGCCAGCAGTGACTCGTCTAGCGGCACCGGGGAGCTGTTTTTT. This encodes CASSDSSSGTGELFF.

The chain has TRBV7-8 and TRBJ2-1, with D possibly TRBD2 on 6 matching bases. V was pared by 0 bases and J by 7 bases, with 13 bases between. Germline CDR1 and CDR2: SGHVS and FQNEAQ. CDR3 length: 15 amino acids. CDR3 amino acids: CASSLAWTKKNEQFF. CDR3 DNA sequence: TGTGCCAGCAGCTTAGCTTGGACTAAGAAGAATGAGCAGTTCTTC.

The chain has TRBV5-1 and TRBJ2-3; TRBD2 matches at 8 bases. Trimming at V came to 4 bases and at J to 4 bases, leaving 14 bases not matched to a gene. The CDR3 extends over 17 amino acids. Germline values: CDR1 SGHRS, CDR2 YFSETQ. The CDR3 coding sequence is TGCGCCAGCAGCAAGCACGGGGGGGCCGTCTCGGCAGATACGCAGTATTTT. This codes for CASSKHGGAVSADTQYF.